Listed below are T cell receptor beta chains from one sample, sequenced in a study of blood T cell repertoires in COVID-19. TCRdb's table, derived via immunoSEQ multiplex PCR, lists solely in-frame clones and lacks some. The sample yields approximately 180,000 clones, around 87% seen once. Sample: peripheral blood. Source of these receptors: a man aged 35-49 years with active or convalescent COVID-19. Each CDR3 is given with its conserved first and last residue. A D gene is named only where the DNA matches it firmly. The listing skips clone size in some rows; elsewhere it reads once, few, many or a size class.

D,size,V,length,J,CDR3,DNA
.,.,TRBV30,14,TRBJ2-7,CAWSSGLGHYEQYF,TGTGCCTGGAGTTCGGGACTCGGCCACTACGAGCAGTACTTC
.,.,TRBV3-1/TRBV3-2,16,TRBJ2-3,CASSQESGLSTDTQYF,TGTGCCAGCAGCCAAGAGTCGGGGTTAAGCACAGATACGCAGTATTTT
.,.,TRBV28,15,TRBJ1-5,CASTQIEGGSQPQHF,TGTGCCAGCACCCAAATCGAGGGTGGGAGTCAGCCCCAGCATTTT
.,.,TRBV5-6,16,TRBJ1-4,CASSRAGGFANEKLFF,TGTGCCAGCAGCCGGGCCGGAGGATTTGCTAATGAAAAACTGTTTTTT
TRBD2,.,TRBV6-5,14,TRBJ2-7,CASTTSGGAAEQYF,TGTGCCAGCACCACTAGCGGGGGGGCCGCGGAGCAGTACTTC
TRBD1,.,TRBV6-5,14,TRBJ1-1,CASLSADRATEAFF,TGTGCCAGCCTCTCCGCGGACAGGGCCACTGAAGCTTTCTTT
TRBD2,.,TRBV6-5,15,TRBJ2-5,CASSPGTSGKETQYF,TGTGCCAGCAGCCCAGGGACTAGCGGAAAAGAGACCCAGTACTTC
.,.,TRBV3-1/TRBV3-2,16,TRBJ2-1,CASSQGALPAINEQFF,TGTGCCAGCAGCCAAGGGGCCCTCCCGGCCATTAATGAGCAGTTCTTC
.,.,TRBV11-2,17,TRBJ2-3,CASSLRHTIGGTDTQYF,TGTGCCAGCAGCTTAAGACACACGATAGGTGGCACAGATACGCAGTATTTT
.,few,TRBV27,13,TRBJ2-1,CASRDTSYNEQFF,TGTGCCAGCCGGGACACTTCCTACAATGAGCAGTTCTTC
.,once,TRBV5-5,16,TRBJ2-6,CASSLAGESGANVLTF,TGTGCCAGCAGCTTGGCCGGGGAGTCTGGGGCCAACGTCCTGACTTTC
.,.,TRBV2,14,TRBJ1-5,CASSEGSSNQPQHF,TGTGCCAGCAGTGAGGGCTCAAGCAATCAGCCCCAGCATTTT
.,.,TRBV11-2,15,TRBJ2-3,CASSFRVDGTDTQYF,TGTGCCAGCAGCTTCAGGGTTGATGGCACAGATACGCAGTATTTT
.,.,TRBV5-1,13,TRBJ1-2,CASSLEYPYGYTF,TGCGCCAGCAGCTTGGAATATCCCTATGGCTACACCTTC
TRBD1,.,TRBV12-3/TRBV12-4,13,TRBJ1-2,CASRDRRWYGYTF,TGTGCCAGCAGGGACAGGAGGTGGTATGGCTACACCTTC
TRBD1,.,TRBV30,14,TRBJ2-5,CAWTPGQGAETQYF,TGTGCCTGGACCCCGGGGCAGGGGGCCGAGACCCAGTACTTC
.,.,TRBV6-5,13,TRBJ2-7,CAHHAGRGYEQYF,TGTGCCCACCATGCGGGCAGGGGCTACGAGCAGTACTTC
TRBD1,once,TRBV6-4,14,TRBJ2-1,CASSGTGGLGEQFF,TGTGCCAGCAGTGGAACAGGGGGCTTGGGTGAGCAGTTCTTC
.,.,TRBV6-5,15,TRBJ1-3,CASSLTRGSGNTIYF,TGTGCCAGCAGTCTGACCCGAGGTTCTGGAAACACCATATATTTT
TRBD1,.,TRBV6-4,14,TRBJ1-1,CASSRDRAGTEAFF,TGTGCCAGCAGTCGAGACAGGGCAGGCACTGAAGCTTTCTTT
.,.,TRBV5-1,15,TRBJ2-3,CASSYSGQLTDTQYF,TGCGCCAGCAGCTACTCCGGACAGCTCACAGATACGCAGTATTTT
TRBD1,.,TRBV6-5,13,TRBJ1-1,CAAGDRGSTEAFF,TGTGCCGCAGGAGACAGGGGTTCCACTGAAGCTTTCTTT
TRBD1,.,TRBV7-9,16,TRBJ2-5,CASSLTPGQGRETQYF,TGTGCCAGCAGCCTGACACCGGGACAGGGACGGGAGACCCAGTACTTC
.,few,TRBV7-9,14,TRBJ1-2,CASSLEREIYGYTF,TGTGCCAGCAGTCTAGAGCGGGAGATCTATGGCTACACCTTC
TRBD1,.,TRBV7-9,15,TRBJ1-2,CASSSAGQGNYGYTF,TGTGCCAGCAGCTCGGCGGGACAGGGTAACTATGGCTACACCTTC
TRBD1,.,TRBV11-2,13,TRBJ2-1,CASSSDRGNEQFF,TGTGCCAGCAGCTCCGACAGGGGGAATGAGCAGTTCTTC
TRBD1,few,TRBV11-1,15,TRBJ1-6,CASRDRGSYNSPLHF,TGTGCCAGCAGGGACAGGGGATCCTATAATTCACCCCTCCACTTT
.,.,TRBV28,17,TRBJ1-2,CASSVRWGVVGSRGYTF,TGTGCCAGCAGTGTTCGTTGGGGGGTTGTGGGGTCTCGCGGCTACACCTTC
.,.,TRBV28,16,TRBJ1-6,CASSFSGWTYNSPLHF,TGTGCCAGCAGTTTTTCAGGGTGGACCTATAATTCACCCCTCCACTTT
.,.,TRBV5-4,15,TRBJ1-2,CASSSQQAGNYGYTF,TGTGCCAGCAGCTCACAACAGGCGGGGAACTATGGCTACACCTTC
TRBD1,.,TRBV19,16,TRBJ2-2,CASSSGDRVITGELFF,TGTGCCAGTAGTAGCGGGGACAGGGTAATCACCGGGGAGCTGTTTTTT
TRBD1,.,TRBV30,13,TRBJ2-3,CAWSVQGADTQYF,TGTGCCTGGAGTGTACAGGGGGCAGATACGCAGTATTTT
TRBD1,.,TRBV24-1,15,TRBJ2-3,CATSEGQGAAGTQYF,TGTGCCACCAGTGAGGGACAGGGGGCTGCGGGTACGCAGTATTTT
.,.,TRBV6-4,14,TRBJ2-3,CASSAQTGSGTQYF,TGTGCCAGCAGTGCTCAAACCGGGAGCGGTACGCAGTATTTT
TRBD1,once,TRBV7-9,14,TRBJ1-1,CASSLFQGVTEAFF,TGTGCCAGCAGCTTATTTCAGGGGGTGACTGAAGCTTTCTTT
TRBD1,.,TRBV3-1/TRBV3-2,15,TRBJ1-1,CASSRQLDRGTEAFF,TGTGCCAGCAGCCGGCAACTTGACAGGGGAACTGAAGCTTTCTTT
TRBD1,.,TRBV5-5,18,TRBJ2-7,CASSLILGTGLGAYEQYF,TGTGCCAGCAGCTTGATCCTCGGGACAGGGCTCGGCGCTTACGAGCAGTACTTC
TRBD1,.,TRBV6-5,15,TRBJ2-7,CASSYGDRAIYEQYF,TGTGCCAGCAGTTACGGAGACAGGGCCATCTACGAGCAGTACTTC
.,.,TRBV5-1,15,TRBJ1-3,CASSPLPYSGNTIYF,TGCGCCAGCAGCCCCCTCCCGTACTCTGGAAACACCATATATTTT
.,.,TRBV5-6,16,TRBJ1-5,CASSLGRGRGNQPQHF,TGTGCCAGCAGCTTGGGGAGGGGGAGGGGCAATCAGCCCCAGCATTTT
TRBD2,once,TRBV5-4,16,TRBJ2-1,CASSFASGRSYNEQFF,TGTGCCAGCAGCTTCGCTAGCGGGCGTTCCTACAATGAGCAGTTCTTC
.,.,TRBV3-1/TRBV3-2,14,TRBJ2-2,CASSQESRAGELFF,TGTGCCAGCAGCCAAGAGTCCCGTGCCGGGGAGCTGTTTTTT
TRBD1,.,TRBV6-6,16,TRBJ1-1,CASRDRPTPMNTEAFF,TGTGCCAGCAGGGACAGGCCCACCCCCATGAACACTGAAGCTTTCTTT
.,.,TRBV5-1,13,TRBJ2-7,CASSLVAGYEQYF,TGCGCCAGCAGCTTGGTGGCAGGCTACGAGCAGTACTTC
TRBD2,.,TRBV30,15,TRBJ2-1,CAWTEGRGGYNEQFF,TGTGCCTGGACCGAAGGGCGGGGGGGGTACAATGAGCAGTTCTTC
TRBD1,few,TRBV28,16,TRBJ1-1,CASSLTRDRVNTEAFF,TGTGCCAGCAGTTTGACAAGGGACAGAGTTAACACTGAAGCTTTCTTT
TRBD2,.,TRBV6-1,16,TRBJ2-5,CASSGLAGGLPETQYF,TGTGCCAGCAGTGGACTAGCGGGGGGGCTCCCAGAGACCCAGTACTTC
.,.,TRBV11-1,11,TRBJ2-7,CASSPRGEQYF,TGTGCCAGCAGCCCCCGGGGGGAGCAGTACTTC